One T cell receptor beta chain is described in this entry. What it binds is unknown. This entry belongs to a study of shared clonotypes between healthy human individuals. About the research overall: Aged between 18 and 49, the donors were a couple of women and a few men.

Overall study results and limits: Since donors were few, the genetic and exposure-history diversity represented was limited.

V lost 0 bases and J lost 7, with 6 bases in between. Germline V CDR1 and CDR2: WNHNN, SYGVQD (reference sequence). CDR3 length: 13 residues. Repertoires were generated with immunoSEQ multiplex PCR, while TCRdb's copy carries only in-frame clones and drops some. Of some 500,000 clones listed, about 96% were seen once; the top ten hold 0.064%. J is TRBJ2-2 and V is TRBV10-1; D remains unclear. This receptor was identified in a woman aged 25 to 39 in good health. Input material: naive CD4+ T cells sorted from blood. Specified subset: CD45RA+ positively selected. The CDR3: CASSESIGGELFF. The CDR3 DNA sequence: TGCGCCAGCAGTGAGTCGATTGGCGGGGAGCTGTTTTTT.